One and the same sample provided the 25 T cell receptor beta chains below, sequenced in a study of OX40 agonist ivuxolimab in advanced cancers. This table comes from immunoSEQ multiplex PCR, and its TCRdb copy is limited to in-frame clones, with some not included. The sample consists of approximately 52,000 clones, roughly 85% of them appearing once. The sequences come from CD4+ or CD8+ T cells sorted from blood, collected in a trial of the OX40 agonist ivuxolimab. The source of these receptors is an adult with an advanced solid tumor such as melanoma, head and neck, liver or kidney cancer.

The chain is built from TRBV7-2 and TRBJ1-2, with D hard to call. CDR3 length: 16 residues. Trimming removed 2 bases at V and 8 bases at J, with 21 bases between. The germline CDR1 and CDR2 sequences are SGHTA and FQGNSA. The CDR3 DNA is TGTGCCAGCAGCTTAATGGGAGCCTTGGATCTTGACGGCTACACCTTC. Translation gives CASSLMGALDLDGYTF. The variable domain in full, completed from reference TRBV7-2 and TRBJ1-2, reads GAGVSQSPSNKVTEKGKDVELRCDPISGHTALYWYRQSLGQGLEFLIYFQGNSAPDKSGLPSDRFSAERTGGSVSTLTIQRTQQEDSAVYLCASSLMGALDLDGYTFGSGTRLTVV.

A single count supports this clone. This chain links TRBV7-3 with TRBJ2-7; D is ambiguous. The CDR3 sequence is 13 residues long. V was trimmed by 4 bases and J by 4 bases, leaving 11 bases between them. Per the germline V gene, CDR1 is SGHTA and CDR2 is FQGTGA. CDR3 sequence: CASSSGDSYEQYF. DNA of the CDR3: TGTGCCAGCAGCTCAGGAGACTCGTACGAGCAGTACTTC.

V gene TRBV7-8 combines with J gene TRBJ1-1; TRBD1 is a possible D gene (6 bases). Germline CDR1 is SGHVS and CDR2 is FQNEAQ. V was cut by 5 bases and J by 0 bases, with 7 bases left in between. There are 13 residues in the CDR3. DNA of the CDR3: TGTGCCAGCAGCGACAGGTTGAACACTGAAGCTTTCTTT. It encodes CASSDRLNTEAFF.

The V and J genes are TRBV28 and TRBJ2-3; TRBD2 aligns across 7 bases. Germline trimming cut 10 bases from V and 2 bases from J; bases unmatched to any gene: 3. The CDR3 has 12 amino acids. The germline CDR1 and CDR2 sequences are MDHEN and SYDVKM. This chain's CDR3 is CATGLDTDTQYF. The CDR3, as DNA: TGTGCCACAGGACTAGACACAGATACGCAGTATTTT.

The chain's CDR3 is CASSSGTGYEQYF. CDR3 sequence (DNA): TGTGCCAGCAGTTCCGGGACAGGTTACGAGCAGTACTTC. The chain has TRBV6-6 and TRBJ2-7; TRBD1 matches 8 bases. The CDR3 is made up of 13 amino acids. Trimming cost V 4 bases and J 4 bases; bases outside gene matches: 3. The germline V gene encodes CDR1 MNHNY and CDR2 SVGAGI (reference sequence).

The V gene is TRBV10-3, the J gene TRBJ1-3; no clear D gene. CDR3 size: 15 residues. V lost 3 bases and J lost 3, with 12 bases in between. Germline assignment: CDR1 ENHRY and CDR2 SYGVKD. The CDR3 here is CAISERGGFGNTIYF. The CDR3 region has the DNA TGTGCCATCAGTGAAAGAGGCGGATTTGGAAACACCATATATTTT.

The chain uses TRBV2 and TRBJ2-3; the D is unclear. V gave up 5 bases and J gave up 6 bases, with 12 bases separating them. The CDR3 has 13 amino acids. Germline CDR1 is SNHLY and CDR2 is FYNNEI. CDR3 sequence (DNA): TGTGCCAGCAGTTTAGAAGCATCCGATACGCAGTATTTT. Protein product: CASSLEASDTQYF.

The chain uses TRBV30 and TRBJ2-7, with D hard to call. Trimming cost V 4 bases and J 1 base, with 5 bases left between them. CDR3 length equals 11 residues. CDR1 is GTSNPN, CDR2 SVGIG, per germline (reference sequence). The CDR3 sequence is CAWTGSYEQYF. The CDR3 DNA is TGTGCCTGGACTGGATCCTACGAGCAGTACTTC. The full variable domain, its missing parts supplied by reference TRBV30 and TRBJ2-7, is SQTIHQWPATLVQPVGSPLSLECTVEGTSNPNLYWYRQAAGRGLQLLFYSVGIGQISSEVPQNLSASRPQDRQFILSSKKLLLSDSGFYLCAWTGSYEQYFGPGTRLTVT.

The chain is built from TRBV6-5 and TRBJ2-7; D unresolved. Trimming took 8 bases from V and 2 from J, leaving 10 bases between them. The CDR3 is made up of 12 amino acids. Per the germline V gene, CDR1 is MNHEY and CDR2 is SVGAGI. The CDR3 bases are TGTGCCAGCGGCGGAATTCCCTACGAGCAGTACTTC. It codes for CASGGIPYEQYF.

This clone was observed once. This rearrangement joins TRBV2 to TRBJ2-2, with D unresolved. With 3 bases removed from V and 4 bases from J, the gap between germline ends came to 6 bases. The germline V gene has CDR1 SNHLY and CDR2 FYNNEI. The CDR3 is 13 amino acids. CDR3 region: CASSEERTGELFF. CDR3 in DNA: TGTGCCAGCAGTGAGGAGCGCACCGGGGAGCTGTTTTTT.

The chain uses TRBV25-1 and TRBJ1-1, with 9 bases that match TRBD1. Germline V gene sequence: CDR1 MGHDK, CDR2 SYGVNS. The V and J ends lost 4 bases and 6 bases, in that order; junction bases with no gene match: 3. The CDR3 is made up of 13 amino acids. This chain's CDR3 is CASSVDRGAEAFF. The CDR3 bases are TGTGCCAGCAGTGTCGACAGGGGGGCTGAAGCTTTCTTT.

This chain joins TRBV7-3 and TRBJ2-5, with no clear D. V lost 5 bases and J lost 5, with 18 bases in between. Germline V CDR1 and CDR2: SGHTA, FQGTGA. CDR3 length equals 15 residues. The CDR3 spells CASSRHGQRGETQYF. In DNA form, the CDR3 reads TGTGCCAGCAGCCGACACGGTCAACGTGGGGAGACCCAGTACTTC.

The chain links TRBV6-5 to TRBJ2-1, with 13 bases lining up with TRBD2. Germline CDR1 and CDR2: MNHEY and SVGAGI. The CDR3 totals 15 residues. The V gene end was trimmed by 5 bases and the J gene end by 3 bases; junction bases not matched to a gene: 1. Written as DNA, the CDR3 is TGTGCCAGCAGTCGGACTAGCGGGGGCTACAATGAGCAGTTCTTC. Amino acids: CASSRTSGGYNEQFF.

This chain joins TRBV18 and TRBJ1-5, with unresolved D. Germline V gives CDR1 KGHSH, CDR2 LQKENI. The CDR3 spans 15 residues. With 0 bases removed from V and 1 base from J, the gap between germline ends came to 7 bases. The CDR3 DNA sequence: TGTGCCAGCTCACCACCGGGAGGGAGCAATCAGCCCCAGCATTTT. Its protein is CASSPPGGSNQPQHF.

The V call is TRBV19, the J call TRBJ2-1; TRBD1 matches at 8 bases. V lost 5 bases and J lost 0; bases outside the gene matches: 3. Germline-derived CDR1 and CDR2 are LNHDA and SQIVND (reference sequence). The CDR3 is 15 amino acids. Here the CDR3 DNA reads TGTGCCAGTAGTGAAACAGGGGGCTCCTACAATGAGCAGTTCTTC. This encodes CASSETGGSYNEQFF.

This chain links TRBV19 with TRBJ2-7; tentatively, D is TRBD1 (7 bases). Looked up from germline, CDR1 is LNHDA and CDR2 is SQIVND (reference sequence). The CDR3 spans 15 residues. Trimming shortened V by 4 bases and J by 0 bases, and 13 bases separated the two germline ends. The CDR3 nucleotides read TGTGCCAGTAGTAGGCGGGACAGCCACTCCTACGAGCAGTACTTC. Translation: CASSRRDSHSYEQYF.

The chain recombines TRBV7-9 with TRBJ2-7; D not certain. Trimming removed 5 bases from V and 0 bases from J, with 11 bases in between. Germline values: CDR1 SEHNR, CDR2 FQNEAQ (reference sequence). CDR3 length equals 14 residues. CDR3 loop: CASSVLGSSYEQYF. CDR3 DNA: TGTGCCAGCAGCGTCCTCGGCAGCTCCTACGAGCAGTACTTC.

The chain couples TRBV27 to TRBJ2-2; TRBD2 matches at 9 bases. Germline lookup yields CDR1 MNHEY and CDR2 SMNVEV (reference sequence). The CDR3 runs to 16 residues. Trimming removed 5 bases from V and 4 bases from J; junction bases left unmatched: 8. CDR3 residues: CASSVPASGVTGELFF. The CDR3 coding sequence is TGTGCCAGCAGTGTACCAGCTAGCGGGGTCACCGGGGAGCTGTTTTTT.

This clone appeared a few times. The chain uses TRBV19 and TRBJ1-5; D unresolved. With 0 bases removed from V and 4 bases from J, the gap between germline ends came to 7 bases. Germline CDR1 is LNHDA and CDR2 is SQIVND (reference sequence). The CDR3 is 14 amino acids. CDR3 DNA sequence: TGTGCCAGTAGTATAGACAGAGCAAATCAGCCCCAGCATTTT. It is translated as CASSIDRANQPQHF.

On this clone: Germline and junction disagree at one end, which may indicate a read error. The chain combines TRBV7-7 with TRBJ2-5; either TRBD1 or TRBD2 may fit D (5 bases each). CDR1 is SSHAT and CDR2 is FNYEAQ in the germline V gene (reference sequence). The CDR3 covers 14 residues. This chain's CDR3 is CASSRGPSRETQYF. For the CDR3, the DNA is TGTGCTAGCAGCCGGGGACCGAGCAGAGAGACCCAGTACTTC.

The chain recombines TRBV9 with TRBJ1-4; a weak D match, TRBD1 (5 bases). The germline V gene has CDR1 SGDLS and CDR2 YYNGEE. With 0 bases removed from V and 8 bases from J, the gap between germline ends came to 17 bases. CDR3 length equals 16 residues. CDR3 coding DNA: TGTGCCAGCAGCGTAGGCGCGGCAGGGAGGTCAGAAAAACTGTTTTTT. Its protein product is CASSVGAAGRSEKLFF. The full variable domain, its missing parts supplied by reference TRBV9 and TRBJ1-4, is DSGVTQTPKHLITATGQRVTLRCSPRSGDLSVYWYQQSLDQGLQFLIQYYNGEERAKGNILERFSAQQFPDLHSELNLSSLELGDSALYFCASSVGAAGRSEKLFFGSGTQLSVL.

CDR3 sequence: CASSLTLGARTEAFF. CDR3 bases: TGTGCCAGCAGCTTAACCTTGGGAGCGAGGACTGAAGCTTTCTTT. The chain is built from TRBV6-5 and TRBJ1-1; D is uncertain. The CDR3 spans 15 residues. Germline V gene lookup returns CDR1 MNHEY and CDR2 SVGAGI. The germline V and J ends were trimmed by 6 bases and 5 bases, with 19 bases remaining between them.

The V gene is TRBV5-1, the J gene TRBJ2-2; 8 bases are shared with TRBD2. CDR3 length equals 14 residues. CDR1 is SGHRS and CDR2 is YFSETQ in the germline V gene. V lost 0 bases and J lost 6; bases outside the gene matches: 1. As DNA, the CDR3 is TGCGCCAGCAGCTTGGCGGGGGGGCCCGGGGAGCTGTTTTTT. It is translated as CASSLAGGPGELFF. Using reference TRBV5-1 and TRBJ2-2 for the parts outside the CDR3, the full variable domain is KAGVTQTPRYLIKTRGQQVTLSCSPISGHRSVSWYQQTPGQGLQFLFEYFSETQRNKGNFPGRFSGRQFSNSRSEMNVSTLELGDSALYLCASSLAGGPGELFFGEGSRLTVL.

The table lists this clone with a count of one. CDR3 sequence reads: CASSRSGVVGNEQFF. The CDR3 DNA sequence: TGTGCCAGCAGTCGTAGCGGGGTAGTCGGCAATGAGCAGTTCTTC. This sequence joins TRBV7-2 and TRBJ2-1; TRBD2 aligns across 8 bases. The germline gives CDR1 SGHTA, CDR2 FQGNSA. Trimming removed 6 bases from V and 6 bases from J; junction bases left unmatched: 10. The CDR3 length is 15 residues. Looking up the rest from reference TRBV7-2 and TRBJ2-1 gives the full variable domain: GAGVSQSPSNKVTEKGKDVELRCDPISGHTALYWYRQSLGQGLEFLIYFQGNSAPDKSGLPSDRFSAERTGGSVSTLTIQRTQQEDSAVYLCASSRSGVVGNEQFFGPGTRLTVL.

Notes on this clone: The junction shows a germline mismatch at one end, possibly a read error. CDR3: CAGSDPPHNYGYTF. CDR3 nucleotide sequence: TGTGCCGGCAGTGACCCGCCTCATAACTATGGCTACACCTTC. J is TRBJ1-2 and V is TRBV25-1, with no clear D. From germline, CDR1 is MGHDK and CDR2 SYGVNS. The CDR3 has 14 amino acids.